Sequencing of this TCR beta chain was carried out in a study of T cell responses to AZD1222 COVID-19 vaccine. Study-level points and caveats: Unmutated variant regions are reportedly targeted by nearly half of spike-specific TCRs. It was only a handful of AZD1222 recipients who were seropositive at baseline.

This table comes from immunoSEQ multiplex PCR, and its TCRdb copy is limited to in-frame clones, with some not included. The table records about 110,000 clones, 70% to 90% of them present only once. This clone is a singleton in its sample. What it binds is not known. The specimen comprised peripheral blood, sampled on day 0 of MenACWY control vaccination. The sequence was obtained from an adult in good health.

CDR3 residues: CSVDGQVGEQYF. Here the CDR3 DNA reads TGCAGCGTCGACGGACAGGTCGGCGAGCAGTACTTC. J is TRBJ2-7 and V is TRBV29-1; the match to TRBD1 covers 7 bases. Germline V gives CDR1 SQVTM, CDR2 ANQGSEA. J gave up 6 bases and V 6 bases, and 8 bases lay outside the gene matches. The CDR3 is made up of 12 amino acids.